This T cell receptor (beta chain) comes out of a study of blood T cell repertoires in COVID-19. For the study at large: Whether acute or convalescent, the COVID-19 samples came from the United States, Italy and Spain. Sample material is recorded as cDNA or gDNA derived from T cells, B-cell-depleted T cells, or PBMCs.

Per the study methods: For nucleated cells, counts were estimated from reference gene primer amplification. Method: immunoSEQ multiplex PCR; TCRdb's copy keeps in-frame clones and lacks some. That table gives V, J and clone size, and the DNA gave D and trimming. The repertoire holds about 100,000 clones, with around 73% as singletons. J lost 14 bases, V lost 8 bases, and 14 bases had no gene match. Germline CDR1 reads SGHVS; CDR2 reads FQNEAQ. The CDR3 length is 14 residues. Source material: peripheral blood. The sequence was obtained from a man aged 60 to 75 with active or convalescent COVID-19. The rearrangement links TRBV7-8 to TRBJ1-6; 8 bases match TRBD1. DNA of the CDR3: TGTGCCAGCCAAACCGGGACAGGCCACGGGACCCTCCACTTT. Amino acid sequence: CASQTGTGHGTLHF.